These 7 T cell receptor beta chains share one sample of origin, sequenced in a study of blood T cell repertoires in COVID-19. Data came from immunoSEQ multiplex PCR; TCRdb stores just in-frame clones and leaves some out. The repertoire holds roughly 140,000 clones, with about 91% as singletons. Sequencing input: peripheral blood. These receptors came from a human donor in a cohort sampled during active COVID-19.

This clone was seen a single time. The gene calls are TRBV7-7 and TRBJ2-2; a weak D match, TRBD2 (6 bases). The CDR3 length is 17 residues. V was pared by 2 bases and J by 6 bases, with 19 bases between. From germline, CDR1 is SSHAT and CDR2 FNYEAQ (reference sequence). CDR3 sequence (DNA): TGTGCCAGCAGCTTATTGACGGGAGAGTTGGGCTCCGGGGAGCTGTTTTTT. Protein product: CASSLLTGELGSGELFF.

This rearrangement joins TRBV4-1 to TRBJ2-5; tentatively, D is TRBD1 (5 bases). CDR3 length: 15 amino acids. The V end lost 4 bases, the J end lost 2 bases, and 14 bases lay between the germline ends. The germline gives CDR1 MGHRA, CDR2 YSYEKL. DNA of the CDR3: TGCGCCAGCAGCCCACAAGGGGTAGCTCAAGAGACCCAGTACTTC. Amino acids: CASSPQGVAQETQYF.

The V gene is TRBV5-1, the J gene TRBJ2-1; weak D call: TRBD2 (6 bases). The CDR3 runs to 13 residues. The germline gives CDR1 SGHRS, CDR2 YFSETQ. V lost 9 bases and J 10 bases, leaving 20 bases between the germline ends. The CDR3 bases are TGCGCCACCTCCCGGGACTCCTCAATGGAGCAGTTCTTC. Its translation is CATSRDSSMEQFF. Full variable domain (rest looked up from reference TRBV5-1 and TRBJ2-1): KAGVTQTPRYLIKTRGQQVTLSCSPISGHRSVSWYQQTPGQGLQFLFEYFSETQRNKGNFPGRFSGRQFSNSRSEMNVSTLELGDSALYLCATSRDSSMEQFFGPGTRLTVL.

The J gene is TRBJ1-1, the V gene TRBV7-9; D uncertain. Germline V CDR1 and CDR2: SEHNR, FQNEAQ (reference sequence). Trimming took 0 bases from V and 13 from J, leaving 12 bases between them. The length of the CDR3 is 12 residues. CDR3 nucleotide sequence: TGTGCCAGCAGCTTAGCCACTAATCTGGGTTTCTTT. Protein: CASSLATNLGFF.

The chain is built from TRBV7-8 and TRBJ2-7, with TRBD1 identical over 9 bases. The CDR3 is 15 residues long. The germline V gene encodes CDR1 SGHVS and CDR2 FQNEAQ. V shed 4 bases and J 4 bases; nucleotides not matched to a gene: 8. This chain's CDR3 is CASSWQQGAGYEQYF. The CDR3 DNA sequence: TGTGCCAGCAGCTGGCAACAGGGGGCGGGGTACGAGCAGTACTTC.

V and J are TRBV5-8 and TRBJ1-5; possibly TRBD1 for D (6 bases). Germline-derived CDR1 and CDR2 are SGHTS and YDEGEE. The length of the CDR3 is 13 residues. V lost 7 bases, J lost 9 bases, and 17 bases lay in between. The CDR3 here is CASLQGARGPQHF. The CDR3 DNA follows: TGTGCCAGCTTACAGGGAGCGAGGGGGCCCCAGCATTTT.

The chain couples TRBV9 to TRBJ1-2; 8 bases map to TRBD1. J gave up 8 bases and V 7 bases, and 10 bases lay outside the gene matches. The CDR3 has 13 amino acids. Looked up from germline, CDR1 is SGDLS and CDR2 is YYNGEE. The CDR3 coding sequence is TGTGCCAGCGGGGGGACAGGTCATGGCGGCTACACCTTC. This gives the protein CASGGTGHGGYTF.